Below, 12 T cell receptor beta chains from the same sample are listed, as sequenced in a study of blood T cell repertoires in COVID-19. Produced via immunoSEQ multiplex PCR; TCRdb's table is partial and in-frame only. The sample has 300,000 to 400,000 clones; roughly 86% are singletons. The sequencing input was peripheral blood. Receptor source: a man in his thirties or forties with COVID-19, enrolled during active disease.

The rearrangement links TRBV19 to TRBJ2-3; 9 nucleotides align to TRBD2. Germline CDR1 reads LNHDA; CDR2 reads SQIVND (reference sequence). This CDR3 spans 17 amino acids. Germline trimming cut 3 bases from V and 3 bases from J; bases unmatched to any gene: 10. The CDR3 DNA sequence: TGTGCCAGTAGTATCCAACTACTGGCGGGGGGGACAGATACGCAGTATTTT. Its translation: CASSIQLLAGGTDTQYF.

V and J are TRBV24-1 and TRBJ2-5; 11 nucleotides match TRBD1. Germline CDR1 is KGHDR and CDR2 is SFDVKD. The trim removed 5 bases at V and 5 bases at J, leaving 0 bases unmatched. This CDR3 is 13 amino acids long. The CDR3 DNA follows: TGTGCCACCAGTGGGACAGGGGGCGAGACCCAGTACTTC. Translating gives CATSGTGGETQYF.

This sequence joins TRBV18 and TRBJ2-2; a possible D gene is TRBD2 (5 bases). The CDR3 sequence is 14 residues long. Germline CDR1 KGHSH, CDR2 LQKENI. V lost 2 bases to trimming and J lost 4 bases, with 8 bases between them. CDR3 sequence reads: CASSPARATGELFF. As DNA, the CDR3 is TGTGCCAGCTCACCAGCGAGGGCCACCGGGGAGCTGTTTTTT.

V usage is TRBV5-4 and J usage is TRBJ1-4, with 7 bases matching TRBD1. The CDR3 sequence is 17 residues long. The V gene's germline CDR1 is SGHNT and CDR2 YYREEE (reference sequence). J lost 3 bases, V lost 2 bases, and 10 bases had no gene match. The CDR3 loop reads CASSLDPGQTSNEKLFF. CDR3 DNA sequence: TGTGCCAGCAGCTTAGATCCGGGACAGACATCTAATGAAAAACTGTTTTTT.

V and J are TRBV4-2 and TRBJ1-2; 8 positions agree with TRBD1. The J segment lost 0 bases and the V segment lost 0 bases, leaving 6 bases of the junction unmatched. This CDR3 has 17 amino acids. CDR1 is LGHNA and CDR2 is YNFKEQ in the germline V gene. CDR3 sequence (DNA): TGTGCCAGCAGCCAAGATCTCAGGACAGGGACTAACTATGGCTACACCTTC. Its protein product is CASSQDLRTGTNYGYTF.

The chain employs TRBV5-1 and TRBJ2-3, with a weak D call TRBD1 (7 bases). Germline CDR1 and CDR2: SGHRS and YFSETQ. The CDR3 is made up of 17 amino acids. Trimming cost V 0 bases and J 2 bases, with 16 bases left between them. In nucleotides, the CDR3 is TGCGCCAGCAGCTTGGTCTTCGCAGGGGGGATCACAGATACGCAGTATTTT. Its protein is CASSLVFAGGITDTQYF.

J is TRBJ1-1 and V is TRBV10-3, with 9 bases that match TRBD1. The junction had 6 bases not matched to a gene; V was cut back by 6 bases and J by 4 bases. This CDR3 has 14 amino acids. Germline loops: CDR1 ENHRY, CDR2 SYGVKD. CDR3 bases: TGTGCCATCAGCAGGACAGGGGATGGCACTGAAGCTTTCTTT. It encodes CAISRTGDGTEAFF.

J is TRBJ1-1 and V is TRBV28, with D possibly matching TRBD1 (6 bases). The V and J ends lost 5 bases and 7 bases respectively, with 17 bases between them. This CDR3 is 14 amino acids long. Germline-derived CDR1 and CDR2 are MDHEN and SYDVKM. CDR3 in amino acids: CASSPTGPTHEAFF. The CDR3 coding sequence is TGTGCCAGCAGTCCCACAGGGCCGACGCATGAAGCTTTCTTT.

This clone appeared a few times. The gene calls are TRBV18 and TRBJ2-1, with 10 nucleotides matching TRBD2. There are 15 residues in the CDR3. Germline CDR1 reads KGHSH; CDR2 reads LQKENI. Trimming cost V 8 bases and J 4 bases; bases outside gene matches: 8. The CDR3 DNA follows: TGTGCCAGCGCCGGTACTAGCGGGATATACAATGAGCAGTTCTTC. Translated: CASAGTSGIYNEQFF.

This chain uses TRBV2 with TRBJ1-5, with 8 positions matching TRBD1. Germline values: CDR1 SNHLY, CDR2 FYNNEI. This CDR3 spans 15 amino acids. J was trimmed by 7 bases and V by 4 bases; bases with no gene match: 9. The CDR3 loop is CASSGLGQGAQPQHF. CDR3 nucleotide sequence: TGTGCCAGCAGTGGCCTGGGGCAGGGGGCCCAGCCCCAGCATTTT.

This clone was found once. CDR3 loop: CASSPSPTATYEQYF. As DNA, the CDR3 is TGCGCCAGCAGCCCCTCCCCGACAGCTACCTACGAGCAGTACTTC. V is TRBV5-1 and J is TRBJ2-7, with TRBD1 as a possible D gene (5 bases). The CDR3 is 15 residues long. Per the germline V gene, CDR1 is SGHRS and CDR2 is YFSETQ. Trimming left V 4 bases short and J 2 bases short, with 16 bases between.

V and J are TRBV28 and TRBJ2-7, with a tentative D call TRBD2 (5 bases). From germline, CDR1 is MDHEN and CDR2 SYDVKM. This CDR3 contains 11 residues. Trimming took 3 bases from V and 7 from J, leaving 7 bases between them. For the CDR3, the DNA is TGTGCCAGCAGTTTCTCGGGAGAGCAGTACTTC. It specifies CASSFSGEQYF.